This paragraph reports one T cell receptor beta chain. This clonotype has a handful of counts. Its antigen is currently not known. No per-base quality is available; no much larger clone lies one base away. V was cut back by 1 base and J by 6 bases, leaving a gap of 8 bases between them. Its CDR3 holds 13 amino acids, cysteine through phenylalanine. Only the CDR3 DNA stays, 39 bases, in frame from base 1. CDR1 and CDR2 were assigned from the germline V gene as MGHRA and YSYEKL. This sample was included in a study of T cell repertoires in cytomegalovirus infection (dated by TCRdb to between 2018 and 2020). Describing the broader study: Donor HLA type was relevant to the analysis, as public TCR beta signatures indicated carriage of CMV infection together with the matching HLA type. What the authors observed across the whole study: In the ex vivo response, HLA-C-restricted CMV-specific TCR beta clonotypes were dominant, and in two of eight donors the single most frequent clonotype came from this HLA-C-restricted group. In both this cohort and an independent roughly 360-donor cohort, the cumulative frequency of public TCR beta family members distinguished carriers of CMV infection plus the relevant HLA type.

The sequencer was an Illumina HiSeq 1500. TCRdb took the public reads, trimmed them with fastp at Q25, ran MiXCR for clone calling and kept in-frame beta chains. A single entry per CDR3 protein holds the most common genes and DNA from its merged rows. The sample has around 530,000 distinct CDR3 sequences on record, approximately 25% of them singletons. Less than 15% of the sample lies in the top ten. The receptor was isolated from a human donor in good health (CMV status not recorded). Some clones in this sample may be carry-over from other donors' samples. This sequence uses TRBV4-1 and TRBJ2-3; no confident D gene assignment can be made. The sequenced sample consisted of PBMCs. CDR3 sequence: CASSQVMADTQYF. The DNA sequence reads TGCGCCAGCAGCCAAGTAATGGCCGATACGCAGTATTTT.